The 29 T cell receptor beta chains presented below share a single source sample, sequenced in a study of blood T cell repertoires in COVID-19. Profiled with immunoSEQ multiplex PCR; TCRdb holds only in-frame clones, not every one. The table lists 230,000 or so clones, roughly 87% of them singletons. The sequencing sample was made of peripheral blood. These receptors originate from a woman between 40 and 55 years old who had recovered from COVID-19.

J is TRBJ1-1 and V is TRBV11-1; 10 positions match TRBD1. The V gene's germline CDR1 is SGHAT and CDR2 FQDESV (reference sequence). V dropped 5 bases and J dropped 5; count of bases not matched to a gene: 11. The length of the CDR3 is 16 residues. The CDR3 region is CASSASGTGVRTEAFF. CDR3 DNA: TGTGCCAGCAGCGCCTCCGGGACAGGGGTTCGTACTGAAGCTTTCTTT.

The genes are TRBV19 and TRBJ2-5, with 11 positions matching TRBD2. The CDR3 is made up of 16 amino acids. The junction had 11 bases not matched to a gene; V was cut back by 7 bases and J by 4 bases. Germline V gene sequence: CDR1 LNHDA, CDR2 SQIVND (reference sequence). CDR3 nucleotide sequence: TGTGCCAGTACCCCCAAGGGTCTAGCGGGAGGAGAGACCCAGTACTTC. Its protein is CASTPKGLAGGETQYF.

J is TRBJ1-3 and V is TRBV27; D gene uncertain. V was pared by 3 bases and J by 0 bases, with 9 bases between. Looked up from germline, CDR1 is MNHEY and CDR2 is SMNVEV (reference sequence). This CDR3 has 15 residues. The CDR3 bases are TGTGCCAGCAGTTTTAAGAGCGACTCTGGAAACACCATATATTTT. The encoded protein is CASSFKSDSGNTIYF.

The chain's CDR3 is CASSSGNTEAFF. The DNA for the CDR3 is TGTGCCAGCAGTTCCGGGAACACTGAAGCTTTCTTT. The chain couples TRBV27 to TRBJ1-1; D unclear. The CDR3 runs to 12 residues. Trimming took 4 bases from V and 1 from J, leaving 4 bases between them. The germline gives CDR1 MNHEY, CDR2 SMNVEV (reference sequence).

This clone was seen a handful of times. The V and J genes are TRBV18 and TRBJ2-3; the match to TRBD2 covers 7 bases. This CDR3 is 16 amino acids long. V lost 5 bases and J lost 5; bases outside the gene matches: 13. Germline V gene data show CDR1 as KGHSH and CDR2 as LQKENI. The CDR3 here is CASSDKGGRARDTQYF. In DNA, the CDR3 is TGTGCCAGCTCAGACAAGGGAGGGAGGGCCAGAGATACGCAGTATTTT.

The V call is TRBV10-1, the J call TRBJ2-2, with TRBD1 matching 7 bases. The trim removed 6 bases at V and 3 bases at J, leaving 1 base unmatched. The CDR3 length is 13 residues. The V gene's germline CDR1 is WNHNN and CDR2 SYGVQD (reference sequence). The CDR3 region is CASSGTDTGELFF. The CDR3 DNA is TGCGCCAGCAGCGGGACAGACACCGGGGAGCTGTTTTTT.

This chain uses TRBV27 with TRBJ2-3; D gene unclear. Trimming took off 3 bases at V and 1 base at J, with 5 bases between the two ends. The CDR3 spans 13 residues. Germline CDR1 MNHEY, CDR2 SMNVEV (reference sequence). The CDR3 sequence: CASSFPGTDTQYF. The DNA for the CDR3 is TGTGCCAGCAGTTTCCCAGGCACAGATACGCAGTATTTT.

CDR3 sequence reads: CASRSGVGTGELFF. The CDR3 DNA is TGTGCCAGCCGAAGCGGGGTGGGCACCGGGGAGCTGTTTTTT. J is TRBJ2-2 and V is TRBV6-5, with 7 bases that match TRBD2. The CDR3 length is 14 residues. The germline V gene encodes CDR1 MNHEY and CDR2 SVGAGI. Germline trimming cut 8 bases from V and 4 bases from J; bases unmatched to any gene: 7.

The gene calls are TRBV6-5 and TRBJ2-7; a possible D gene is TRBD1 (6 bases). Germline V gene lookup returns CDR1 MNHEY and CDR2 SVGAGI. V lost 5 bases, J lost 0 bases, and 8 bases lay in between. The CDR3 contains 13 residues. The CDR3 is CASSQGPSYEQYF. The DNA of the CDR3 is TGTGCCAGCAGTCAGGGGCCCTCCTACGAGCAGTACTTC.

The CDR3 DNA sequence: TGTGCCAGCAGCATCACCGGGACAGCGGATCAGCCCCAGCATTTT. Protein: CASSITGTADQPQHF. V usage is TRBV5-5 and J usage is TRBJ1-5, with 7 positions matching TRBD1. Per the germline V gene, CDR1 is SGHKS and CDR2 is YYEKEE (reference sequence). This CDR3 region has 15 residues. The V segment lost 4 bases and the J segment 5 bases; nucleotides outside the gene matches: 9.

The chain combines TRBV5-4 with TRBJ2-1; 15 bases line up with TRBD2. There are 15 residues in the CDR3. The germline CDR1 and CDR2 sequences are SGHNT and YYREEE (reference sequence). The junction had 3 bases not matched to a gene; V was cut back by 4 bases and J by 7 bases. The CDR3 DNA follows: TGTGCCAGCAGCATGGGACTAGCGGGAGGTAATGAGCAGTTCTTC. Its translation: CASSMGLAGGNEQFF.

The rearrangement links TRBV6-6 to TRBJ1-1; 8 bases fit TRBD1. There are 15 residues in the CDR3. Germline trimming cut 6 bases from V and 2 bases from J; bases unmatched to any gene: 8. In germline, CDR1 is MNHNY, CDR2 SVGAGI (reference sequence). CDR3 region: CASRTDGQGNTEAFF. The DNA for the CDR3 is TGTGCCAGCAGAACGGATGGACAGGGAAACACTGAAGCTTTCTTT.

V usage is TRBV5-1 and J usage is TRBJ2-1; 11 bases map to TRBD2. Germline assignment: CDR1 SGHRS and CDR2 YFSETQ. CDR3 length: 18 amino acids. After removal of 4 bases from V and 7 bases from J, the junction contained 16 bases not matched to a gene. The CDR3 loop reads CASSILSSTSGAVNEQFF. As DNA, the CDR3 is TGCGCCAGCAGCATACTATCGTCGACTAGCGGGGCTGTGAATGAGCAGTTCTTC.

V is TRBV3-1 (or the pseudogene TRBV3-2) and J is TRBJ1-2; 9 bases align to TRBD1. Germline V gene sequence: CDR1 LGHDT, CDR2 YNNKEL (reference sequence). The CDR3 sequence is 17 residues long. J lost 2 bases, V lost 0 bases, and 7 bases had no gene match. The CDR3 region is CASSQESETGGNYGYTF. CDR3 bases: TGTGCCAGCAGCCAAGAATCAGAGACAGGGGGGAACTATGGCTACACCTTC.

The rearrangement uses TRBV12-3 or TRBV12-4 and TRBJ1-4; D is uncertain. V lost 3 bases, J lost 4 bases, and 6 bases lay in between. There are 13 residues in the CDR3. CDR3 sequence: CASSFANNEKLFF. Here the CDR3 DNA reads TGTGCCAGCAGTTTCGCGAATAATGAAAAACTGTTTTTT.

The CDR3 DNA reads as TGTGCCAGCAGTATAGCGGGGGACCAAGAGACCCAGTACTTC. Its translation: CASSIAGDQETQYF. The J gene is TRBJ2-5, the V gene TRBV2; 9 bases fit TRBD2. Unmatched junction bases numbered 1, after V lost 5 bases and J lost 0 bases. The CDR3 is 14 residues long. Germline CDR1 reads SNHLY; CDR2 reads FYNNEI.

The CDR3 here is CATSDADRGTEAFF. The CDR3 DNA reads as TGTGCCACCAGTGATGCGGACAGGGGCACTGAAGCTTTCTTT. The J gene is TRBJ1-1, the V gene TRBV24-1, with 9 bases matching TRBD1. Unmatched junction bases numbered 2, after V lost 3 bases and J lost 4 bases. Looked up from germline, CDR1 is KGHDR and CDR2 is SFDVKD. This CDR3 comprises 14 residues.

The gene calls are TRBV6-5 and TRBJ1-2; D gene ambiguous. V was cut by 8 bases and J by 4 bases, with 11 bases left in between. The CDR3 extends over 12 amino acids. Germline-derived CDR1 and CDR2 are MNHEY and SVGAGI. CDR3 nucleotide sequence: TGTGCCAGCTATCTGGGAGGCTATGGCTACACCTTC. Its translation: CASYLGGYGYTF.

The rearrangement joins TRBV5-4 to TRBJ2-1; 9 nucleotides line up with TRBD2. This CDR3 contains 15 residues. Losses at the gene ends were 4 bases for V and 1 base for J; bases not matched to a gene: 3. Germline loops: CDR1 SGHNT, CDR2 YYREEE (reference sequence). The CDR3, as DNA: TGTGCCAGCAGCCTGACTAGCGGATCCTACAATGAGCAGTTCTTC. Its translation is CASSLTSGSYNEQFF.

The rearrangement joins TRBV27 to TRBJ2-7; the D is unclear. CDR1 MNHEY and CDR2 SMNVEV come from the germline V gene (reference sequence). The ends were cut back, 5 bases at V and 3 bases at J, with 14 bases in the middle. This CDR3 comprises 14 residues. The CDR3 spells CASSRISRHYEQYF. CDR3 sequence (DNA): TGTGCCAGCAGTAGGATTTCGAGACACTACGAGCAGTACTTC.

The chain combines TRBV6-6 with TRBJ2-7; TRBD1 agrees at 8 bases. Per the germline V gene, CDR1 is MNHNY and CDR2 is SVGAGI (reference sequence). CDR3 length: 14 amino acids. Losses at the gene ends were 6 bases for V and 4 bases for J; bases not matched to a gene: 8. CDR3 coding DNA: TGTGCCAGCAGGACGGACAGGGACCTTTACGAGCAGTACGTC. Residues: CASRTDRDLYEQYV.

The V and J genes are TRBV2 and TRBJ2-5, with a weak D call TRBD2 (5 bases). The CDR3 contains 12 residues. Between the trimmed V and J ends, which lost 8 bases and 1 base, there was a span of 8 bases. From germline, CDR1 is SNHLY and CDR2 FYNNEI. The CDR3 sequence is CASRGSQETQYF. The DNA for the CDR3 is TGTGCCAGCCGAGGGAGCCAAGAGACCCAGTACTTC.

The CDR3 sequence: CSVARQTNTEAFF. DNA of the CDR3: TGCAGCGTTGCACGACAAACGAACACTGAAGCTTTCTTT. V usage is TRBV29-1 and J usage is TRBJ1-1, with no clear D. The germline gives CDR1 SQVTM, CDR2 ANQGSEA. The V end lost 4 bases, the J end lost 1 base, and 10 bases lay between the germline ends. This CDR3 region has 13 residues.

The chain combines TRBV7-7 with TRBJ2-1; D is possibly TRBD2 (5 bases). The CDR3 extends over 16 amino acids. V lost 5 bases and J lost 4, with 18 bases in between. CDR1 SSHAT and CDR2 FNYEAQ come from the germline V gene (reference sequence). CDR3 sequence: CASSHEWTSNYNEQFF. For the CDR3, the DNA is TGTGCCAGCAGCCATGAGTGGACTTCAAATTACAATGAGCAGTTCTTC.

This clone showed up just a few times. V usage is TRBV3-1 (or the pseudogene TRBV3-2) and J usage is TRBJ2-1; 13 bases align to TRBD2. Trimming removed 4 bases from V and 3 bases from J; junction bases left unmatched: 6. CDR1 and CDR2 (germline): LGHDT, YNNKEL (reference sequence). CDR3 size: 17 residues. DNA for the CDR3: TGTGCCAGCAGCCGCGGACTAGCGGGGGCCCACTACAATGAGCAGTTCTTC. Amino acid sequence: CASSRGLAGAHYNEQFF.

This chain joins TRBV5-1 and TRBJ1-1, with TRBD1 matching 11 bases. The CDR3 has 17 residues. The germline CDR1 and CDR2 sequences are SGHRS and YFSETQ. J lost 7 bases, V lost 2 bases, and 13 bases had no gene match. The CDR3 DNA sequence: TGCGCCAGCAGCTTTTCAAGTAGGACAGGGGGCGAAGGTGAAGCTTTCTTT. Translating it yields CASSFSSRTGGEGEAFF.

The table lists this clone with a few counts. J is TRBJ1-4 and V is TRBV15; weak D call: TRBD1 (5 bases). The V end lost 3 bases, the J end lost 0 bases, and 20 bases lay between the germline ends. This CDR3 has 19 residues. CDR1 and CDR2 from the germline V gene are LNHNV and YYDKDF (reference sequence). The CDR3 bases are TGTGCCACCAGCAGCACTCTGGCAGGGTTAAAGGCAACTAATGAAAAACTGTTTTTT. It yields the protein CATSSTLAGLKATNEKLFF.

V is TRBV18 and J is TRBJ1-2, with D maybe TRBD1 (5 bases). The germline V gene encodes CDR1 KGHSH and CDR2 LQKENI. Trimming shortened V by 3 bases and J by 6 bases, and 14 bases separated the two germline ends. The CDR3 spans 14 residues. Here the CDR3 DNA reads TGTGCCAGCTCACCCTCGACAGACGGACATGGCTACACCTTC. It is translated as CASSPSTDGHGYTF. Supplemented by reference TRBV18 and TRBJ1-2, the full variable domain reads NAGVMQNPRHLVRRRGQEARLRCSPMKGHSHVYWYRQLPEEGLKFMVYLQKENIIDESGMPKERFSAEFPKEGPSILRIQQVVRGDSAAYFCASSPSTDGHGYTFGSGTRLTVV.

The V gene is TRBV6-2 or TRBV6-3, the J gene TRBJ2-5; the match to TRBD1 covers 8 bases. CDR3 length: 15 amino acids. CDR1 and CDR2 from the germline V gene are MNHEY and SVGEGT. Trimming cost V 0 bases and J 7 bases; bases outside gene matches: 7. The CDR3 region has the DNA TGTGCCAGCAGTTACTCGACAGGGGCAGGGGGGACCCAGTACTTC. It translates to CASSYSTGAGGTQYF.